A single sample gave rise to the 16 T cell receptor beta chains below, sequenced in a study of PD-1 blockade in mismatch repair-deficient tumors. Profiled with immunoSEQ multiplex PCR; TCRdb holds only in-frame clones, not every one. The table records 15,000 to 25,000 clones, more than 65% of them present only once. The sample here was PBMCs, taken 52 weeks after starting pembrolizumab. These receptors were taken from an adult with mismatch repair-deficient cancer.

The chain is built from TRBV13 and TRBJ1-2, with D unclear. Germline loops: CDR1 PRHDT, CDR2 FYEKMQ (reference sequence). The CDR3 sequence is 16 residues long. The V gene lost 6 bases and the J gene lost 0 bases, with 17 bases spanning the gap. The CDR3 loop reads CASSPGLLEANYGYTF. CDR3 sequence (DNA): TGTGCCAGCAGTCCTGGACTCCTTGAAGCTAACTATGGCTACACCTTC.

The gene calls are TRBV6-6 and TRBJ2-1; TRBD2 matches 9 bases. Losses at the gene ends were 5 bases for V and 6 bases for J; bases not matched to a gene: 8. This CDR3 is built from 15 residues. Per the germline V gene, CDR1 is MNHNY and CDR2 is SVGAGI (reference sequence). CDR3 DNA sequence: TGTGCCAGCAGTACTTCCGGGACTAGCTTCAATGAGCAGTTCTTC. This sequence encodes CASSTSGTSFNEQFF.

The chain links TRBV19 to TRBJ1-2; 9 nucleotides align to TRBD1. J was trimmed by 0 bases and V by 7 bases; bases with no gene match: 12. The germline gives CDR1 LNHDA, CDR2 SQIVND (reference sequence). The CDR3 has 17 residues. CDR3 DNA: TGTGCCAGTACCCGAGGTCCCGACAGGGGGACTAACTATGGCTACACCTTC. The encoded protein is CASTRGPDRGTNYGYTF.

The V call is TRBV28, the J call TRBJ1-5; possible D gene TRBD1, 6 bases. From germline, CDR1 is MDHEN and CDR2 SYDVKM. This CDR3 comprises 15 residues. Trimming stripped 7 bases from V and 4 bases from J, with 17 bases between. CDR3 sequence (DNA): TGTGCCAGCAAGGCGGGGGGCACTGGGAATCAGCCCCAGCATTTT. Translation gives CASKAGGTGNQPQHF.

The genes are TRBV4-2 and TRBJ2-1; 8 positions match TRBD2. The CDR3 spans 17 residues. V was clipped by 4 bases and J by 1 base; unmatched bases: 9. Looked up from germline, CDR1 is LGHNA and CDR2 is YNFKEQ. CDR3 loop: CASSRDPAGESYNEQFF. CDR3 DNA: TGTGCCAGCAGCCGGGACCCAGCGGGAGAGTCCTACAATGAGCAGTTCTTC.

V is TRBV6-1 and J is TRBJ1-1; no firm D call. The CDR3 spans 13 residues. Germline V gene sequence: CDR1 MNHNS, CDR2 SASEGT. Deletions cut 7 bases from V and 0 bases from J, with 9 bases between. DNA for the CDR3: TGTGCCAGCACCTCGACACTGAACACTGAAGCTTTCTTT. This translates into CASTSTLNTEAFF.

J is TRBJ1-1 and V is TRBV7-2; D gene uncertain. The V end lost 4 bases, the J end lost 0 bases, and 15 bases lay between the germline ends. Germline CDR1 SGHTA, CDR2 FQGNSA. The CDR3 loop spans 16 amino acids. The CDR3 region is CASSSRTGRVNTEAFF. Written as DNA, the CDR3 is TGTGCCAGCAGCTCTCGTACGGGGAGAGTGAACACTGAAGCTTTCTTT.

This chain's CDR3 is CATMVQAAGGTQYF. As DNA, the CDR3 is TGTGCCACCATGGTCCAGGCGGCGGGCGGGACCCAGTACTTC. The rearrangement joins TRBV6-1 to TRBJ2-5, with D perhaps matching TRBD2 (5 bases). Trimming pared 10 bases from V and 7 bases from J, leaving 22 bases between. The germline CDR1 and CDR2 sequences are MNHNS and SASEGT. The CDR3 contains 14 residues.

The DNA of the CDR3 is TGTGCCAGTAGGGTTGCAGGCGGGGGCCTCTACGAGCAGTACTTC. Protein: CASRVAGGGLYEQYF. V usage is TRBV19 and J usage is TRBJ2-7; TRBD2 is a possible D gene (7 bases). Trimming removed 6 bases at V and 3 bases at J, with 18 bases between. CDR3 length: 15 residues. Germline lookup yields CDR1 LNHDA and CDR2 SQIVND (reference sequence).

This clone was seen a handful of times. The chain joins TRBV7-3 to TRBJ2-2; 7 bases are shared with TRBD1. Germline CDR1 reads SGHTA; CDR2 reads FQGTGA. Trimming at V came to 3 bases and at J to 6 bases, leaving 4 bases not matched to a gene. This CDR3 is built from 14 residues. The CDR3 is CASSFVTGPGELFF. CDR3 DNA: TGTGCCAGCAGCTTCGTGACAGGGCCCGGGGAGCTGTTTTTT.

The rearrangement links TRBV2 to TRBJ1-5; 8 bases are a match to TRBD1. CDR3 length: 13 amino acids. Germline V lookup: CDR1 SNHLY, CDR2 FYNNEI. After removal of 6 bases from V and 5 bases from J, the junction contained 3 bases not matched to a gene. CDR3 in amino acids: CASRGQGYQPQHF. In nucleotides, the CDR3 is TGTGCCAGCAGAGGACAGGGATATCAGCCCCAGCATTTT.

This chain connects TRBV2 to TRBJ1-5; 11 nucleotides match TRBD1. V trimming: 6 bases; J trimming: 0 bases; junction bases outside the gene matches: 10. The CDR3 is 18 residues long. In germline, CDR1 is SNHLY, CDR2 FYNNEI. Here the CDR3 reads CASREPGQGVTSNQPQHF. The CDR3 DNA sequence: TGTGCCAGCAGGGAACCGGGACAGGGGGTTACTAGCAATCAGCCCCAGCATTTT. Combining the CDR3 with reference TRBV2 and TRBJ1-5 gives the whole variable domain EPEVTQTPSHQVTQMGQEVILRCVPISNHLYFYWYRQILGQKVEFLVSFYNNEISEKSEIFDDQFSVERPDGSNFTLKIRSTKLEDSAMYFCASREPGQGVTSNQPQHFGDGTRLSIL.

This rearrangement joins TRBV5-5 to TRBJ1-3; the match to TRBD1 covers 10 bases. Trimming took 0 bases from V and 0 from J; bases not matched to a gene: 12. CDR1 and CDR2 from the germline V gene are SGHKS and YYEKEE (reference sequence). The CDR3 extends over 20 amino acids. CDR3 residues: CASSLVPPGTGVPSGNTIYF. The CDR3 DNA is TGTGCCAGCAGCTTGGTCCCTCCGGGGACAGGGGTCCCCTCTGGAAACACCATATATTTT. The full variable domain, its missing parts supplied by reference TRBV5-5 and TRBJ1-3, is DAGVTQSPTHLIKTRGQQVTLRCSPISGHKSVSWYQQVLGQGPQFIFQYYEKEERGRGNFPDRFSARQFPNYSSELNVNALLLGDSALYLCASSLVPPGTGVPSGNTIYFGEGSWLTVV.

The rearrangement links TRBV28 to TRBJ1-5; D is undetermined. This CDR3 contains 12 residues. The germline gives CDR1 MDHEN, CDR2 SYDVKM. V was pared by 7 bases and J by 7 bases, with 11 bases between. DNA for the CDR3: TGTGCCAGCACTAGGATTGGGCAGCCCCAGCATTTT. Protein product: CASTRIGQPQHF.

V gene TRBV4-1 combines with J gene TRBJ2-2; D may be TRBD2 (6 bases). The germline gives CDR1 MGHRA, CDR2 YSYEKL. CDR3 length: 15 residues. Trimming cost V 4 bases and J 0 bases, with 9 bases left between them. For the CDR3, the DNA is TGCGCCAGCAGCCTTCGGGACTCGAACACCGGGGAGCTGTTTTTT. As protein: CASSLRDSNTGELFF.

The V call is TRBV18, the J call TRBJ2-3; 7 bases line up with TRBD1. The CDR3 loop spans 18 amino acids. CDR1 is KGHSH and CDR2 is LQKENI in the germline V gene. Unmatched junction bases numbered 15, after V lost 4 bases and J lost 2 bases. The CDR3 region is CASSRPTGNPHFTDTQYF. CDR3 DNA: TGTGCCAGCTCACGACCGACAGGGAACCCACATTTCACAGATACGCAGTATTTT.